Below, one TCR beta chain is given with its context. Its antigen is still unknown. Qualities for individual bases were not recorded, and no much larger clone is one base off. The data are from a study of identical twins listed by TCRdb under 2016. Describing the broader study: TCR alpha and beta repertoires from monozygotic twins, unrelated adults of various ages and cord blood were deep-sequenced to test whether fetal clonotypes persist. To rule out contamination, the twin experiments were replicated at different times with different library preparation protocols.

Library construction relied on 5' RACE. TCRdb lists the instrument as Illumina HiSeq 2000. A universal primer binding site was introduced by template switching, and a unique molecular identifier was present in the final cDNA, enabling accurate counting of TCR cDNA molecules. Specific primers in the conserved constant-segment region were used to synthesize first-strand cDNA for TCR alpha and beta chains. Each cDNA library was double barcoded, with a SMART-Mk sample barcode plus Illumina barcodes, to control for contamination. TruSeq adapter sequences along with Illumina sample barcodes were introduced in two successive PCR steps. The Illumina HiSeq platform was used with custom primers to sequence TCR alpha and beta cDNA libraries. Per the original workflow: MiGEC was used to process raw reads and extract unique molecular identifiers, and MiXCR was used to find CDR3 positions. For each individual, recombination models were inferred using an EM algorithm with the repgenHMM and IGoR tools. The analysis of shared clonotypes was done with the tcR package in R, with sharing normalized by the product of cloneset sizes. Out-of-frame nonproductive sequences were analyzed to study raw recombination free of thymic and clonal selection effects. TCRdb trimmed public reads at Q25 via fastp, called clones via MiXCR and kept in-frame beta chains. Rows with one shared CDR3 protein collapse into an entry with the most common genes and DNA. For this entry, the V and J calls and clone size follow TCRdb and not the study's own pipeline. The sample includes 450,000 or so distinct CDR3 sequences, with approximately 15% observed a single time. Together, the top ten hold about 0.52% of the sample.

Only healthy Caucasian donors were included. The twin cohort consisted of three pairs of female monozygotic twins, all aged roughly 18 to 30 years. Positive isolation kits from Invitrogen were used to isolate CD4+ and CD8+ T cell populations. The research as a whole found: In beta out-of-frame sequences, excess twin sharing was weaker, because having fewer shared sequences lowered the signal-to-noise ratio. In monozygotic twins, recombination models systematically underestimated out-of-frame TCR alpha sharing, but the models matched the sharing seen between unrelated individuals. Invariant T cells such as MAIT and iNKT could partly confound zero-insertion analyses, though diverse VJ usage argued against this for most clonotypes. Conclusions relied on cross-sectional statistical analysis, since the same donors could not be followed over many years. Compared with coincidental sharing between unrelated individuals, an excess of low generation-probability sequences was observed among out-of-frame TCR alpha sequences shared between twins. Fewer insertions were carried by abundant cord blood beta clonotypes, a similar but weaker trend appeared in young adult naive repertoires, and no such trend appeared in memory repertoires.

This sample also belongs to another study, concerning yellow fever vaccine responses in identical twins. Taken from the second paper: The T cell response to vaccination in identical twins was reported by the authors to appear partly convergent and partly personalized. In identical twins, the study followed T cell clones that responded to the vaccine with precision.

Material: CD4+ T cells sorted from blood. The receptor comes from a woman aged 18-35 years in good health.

In nucleotide form, the sequence is TGTGCCAGCAGTTACTTAACTACGGGACAGGGGGCCTACGAGCAGTACTTC. It translates as CASSYLTTGQGAYEQYF. The sequence joins TRBV6-2 or TRBV6-3 to TRBJ2-7; 11 bases in between match TRBD1. From its cysteine to its phenylalanine, the CDR3 spans 17 amino acids. The read is trimmed to its CDR3 DNA, 51 bases read in frame from base 1. V lost 1 base and J lost 2 bases, and the count of bases not matched to a germline gene is 7. The germline V gene encodes CDR1 MNHEY and CDR2 SVGEGT.